These 18 T cell receptor beta chains were sequenced from one sample in a study of fetal regulatory T cell absence and autoimmunity. Using immunoSEQ multiplex PCR, the repertoire was profiled, and TCRdb retains in-frame clones only, with some absent. Here the sample spans more than 90,000 clones, about 78% being singletons. Sequencing was done on a sample of pancreas tissue. All receptors come from a male donor with IPEX syndrome.

The rearrangement joins TRBV11-3 to TRBJ2-1, with a weak D call TRBD2 (7 bases). The germline gives CDR1 SGHNT, CDR2 YENEEA. The ends were cut back, 1 base at V and 8 bases at J, with 15 bases in the middle. The CDR3 runs to 15 residues. The CDR3 loop is CASSLGVREGDEQFF. The CDR3, as DNA: TGTGCCAGCAGCTTAGGGGTCAGGGAGGGGGATGAGCAGTTCTTC.

This sequence joins TRBV2 and TRBJ1-2; TRBD1 is a possible D gene (6 bases). V was clipped by 1 base and J by 2 bases, with 17 bases between them. CDR1 and CDR2 from the germline V gene are SNHLY and FYNNEI. CDR3 size: 17 residues. The CDR3 protein is CASSEVFNRVINYGYTF. Here the CDR3 DNA reads TGTGCCAGCAGTGAAGTGTTCAACAGGGTTATCAACTATGGCTACACCTTC. Full variable domain (rest looked up from reference TRBV2 and TRBJ1-2): EPEVTQTPSHQVTQMGQEVILRCVPISNHLYFYWYRQILGQKVEFLVSFYNNEISEKSEIFDDQFSVERPDGSNFTLKIRSTKLEDSAMYFCASSEVFNRVINYGYTFGSGTRLTVV.

V is TRBV14 and J is TRBJ2-7; D ambiguous. CDR1 and CDR2 (germline): SGHDN, FVKESK. This CDR3 contains 13 residues. The ends were cut back, 0 bases at V and 5 bases at J, with 8 bases in the middle. The CDR3 sequence is CASSQDWSDEQYF. The CDR3 nucleotides are TGTGCCAGCAGCCAAGATTGGTCGGACGAGCAGTACTTC.

The chain uses TRBV7-9 and TRBJ2-5, with TRBD2 matching over 12 bases. The trim removed 1 base at V and 5 bases at J, leaving 5 bases unmatched. Germline CDR1 SEHNR, CDR2 FQNEAQ (reference sequence). The CDR3 consists of 16 residues. The CDR3 DNA is TGTGCCAGCAGCTTAGACCTAGCGGGGGGGCGTGAGACCCAGTACTTC. Translating gives CASSLDLAGGRETQYF.

The chain has TRBV7-9 and TRBJ2-7; 7 nucleotides match TRBD2. Losses at the gene ends were 1 base for V and 2 bases for J; bases not matched to a gene: 8. Germline CDR1 SEHNR, CDR2 FQNEAQ (reference sequence). This CDR3 has 16 residues. Written as DNA, the CDR3 is TGTGCCAGCAGCTTAGTGTGGCTAGCGGTAACCTACGAGCAGTACTTC. Encoded protein: CASSLVWLAVTYEQYF.

This rearrangement joins TRBV5-1 to TRBJ1-4, with no clear D. The CDR3 sequence is 14 residues long. CDR1 and CDR2 (germline): SGHRS, YFSETQ. The germline V and J ends were trimmed by 8 bases and 0 bases, with 11 bases remaining between them. The CDR3 protein is CASRLQPTNEKLFF. CDR3 sequence (DNA): TGCGCCAGTCGTCTCCAACCAACTAATGAAAAACTGTTTTTT.

The chain employs TRBV5-1 and TRBJ1-1; 9 nucleotides agree with TRBD1. J lost 2 bases, V lost 0 bases, and 5 bases had no gene match. Germline V CDR1 and CDR2: SGHRS, YFSETQ. There are 16 residues in the CDR3. The CDR3 bases are TGCGCCAGCAGCTTGGTCACAGGGGGCATAAACACTGAAGCTTTCTTT. Residues: CASSLVTGGINTEAFF.

V and J are TRBV11-2 and TRBJ2-5; no firm D call. Germline V gene data show CDR1 as SGHAT and CDR2 as FQNNGV. The CDR3 is 14 residues long. The ends were cut back, 1 base at V and 1 base at J, with 7 bases in the middle. The CDR3 protein is CASSLGLGQETQYF. CDR3 in DNA: TGTGCCAGCAGCTTAGGGCTAGGCCAAGAGACCCAGTACTTC.

The V gene is TRBV11-2, the J gene TRBJ2-3; D tentatively reads TRBD1 or TRBD2 (5 bases each). This CDR3 has 15 amino acids. V lost 8 bases and J lost 2, with 17 bases in between. CDR1 is SGHAT, CDR2 FQNNGV, per germline. In DNA, the CDR3 is TGTGCCAGCCTAGGGACCCCCGGCCCCACAGATACGCAGTATTTT. It is translated as CASLGTPGPTDTQYF.

This clone turned up a few times. The chain joins TRBV7-2 to TRBJ2-3; 8 bases are a match to TRBD2. This CDR3 spans 16 amino acids. CDR1 and CDR2 (germline): SGHTA, FQGNSA. V lost 0 bases to trimming and J lost 1 base; unmatched junction nucleotides: 3. The CDR3: CASSLAHGGGTDTQYF. The CDR3 DNA reads as TGTGCCAGCAGCTTAGCGCACGGGGGGGGCACAGATACGCAGTATTTT.

This clone is a singleton in its sample. This chain joins TRBV5-4 and TRBJ2-3, with TRBD2 matching over 12 bases. In germline, CDR1 is SGHNT, CDR2 YYREEE (reference sequence). The CDR3 length is 16 residues. The V segment lost 4 bases and the J segment 5 bases; nucleotides outside the gene matches: 8. CDR3 amino acids: CASSTPSGGAVDTQYF. CDR3 nucleotides: TGTGCCAGCAGCACTCCTAGCGGGGGGGCCGTAGATACGCAGTATTTT. Based on the CDR3 plus reference TRBV5-4 and TRBJ2-3, the full variable domain is ETGVTQSPTHLIKTRGQQVTLRCSSQSGHNTVSWYQQALGQGPQFIFQYYREEENGRGNFPPRFSGLQFPNYSSELNVNALELDDSALYLCASSTPSGGAVDTQYFGPGTRLTVL.

J is TRBJ1-2 and V is TRBV9; TRBD1 is a possible D gene (6 bases). V lost 4 bases and J 4 bases, leaving 17 bases between the germline ends. Germline values: CDR1 SGDLS, CDR2 YYNGEE. The CDR3 is 15 amino acids. The CDR3 loop is CASSRRGVGSYGYTF. CDR3 nucleotides: TGTGCCAGCAGCCGTAGGGGGGTAGGGTCCTATGGCTACACCTTC.

The chain recombines TRBV5-4 with TRBJ2-1; 10 nucleotides match TRBD2. The ends lost 1 base at V and 8 bases at J; junction bases unmatched: 6. The CDR3 spans 15 residues. Germline V gene data show CDR1 as SGHNT and CDR2 as YYREEE (reference sequence). The CDR3 spells CASSLRAGGRDEQFF. The CDR3 nucleotides read TGTGCCAGCAGCTTGAGAGCGGGGGGGCGGGATGAGCAGTTCTTC.

This clone was counted a single time. V usage is TRBV19 and J usage is TRBJ2-7; D tentatively fits TRBD1 or TRBD2 (5 bases each). This CDR3 has 15 amino acids. V was pared by 5 bases and J by 7 bases, with 21 bases between. Germline-derived CDR1 and CDR2 are LNHDA and SQIVND (reference sequence). Written as DNA, the CDR3 is TGTGCCAGTAGTGTCTCTGGGGACCGGTTCCGAGAGCAGTACTTC. This codes for CASSVSGDRFREQYF.

CDR3 DNA sequence: TGTGCCAGCAGCAGATGGACAGGGGGGGACGAGCAGTACTTC. Its translation is CASSRWTGGDEQYF. The V and J genes are TRBV9 and TRBJ2-7, with TRBD1 matching over 10 bases. The CDR3 has 14 amino acids. The J segment lost 5 bases and the V segment lost 4 bases, leaving 6 bases of the junction unmatched. Germline CDR1 reads SGDLS; CDR2 reads YYNGEE.

The chain combines TRBV27 with TRBJ2-7, with 7 bases aligning to TRBD2. Germline CDR1 reads MNHEY; CDR2 reads SMNVEV (reference sequence). The CDR3 consists of 15 residues. J gave up 5 bases and V 1 base, and 8 bases lay outside the gene matches. CDR3 region: CASSLFSSGPHEQYF. The CDR3 bases are TGTGCCAGCAGTTTATTTTCTAGCGGCCCTCACGAGCAGTACTTC.

The chain is built from TRBV11-2 and TRBJ1-2; D is unresolved. The germline CDR1 and CDR2 sequences are SGHAT and FQNNGV. Trimming pared 1 base from V and 4 bases from J, leaving 13 bases between. CDR3 length equals 15 residues. CDR3 loop: CASSLVDQNTYGYTF. The CDR3 DNA reads TGTGCCAGCAGCTTAGTGGACCAAAACACCTATGGCTACACCTTC.

The rearrangement links TRBV5-8 to TRBJ1-1; D is unclear. This CDR3 comprises 12 residues. Trimming left V 0 bases short and J 7 bases short, with 7 bases between. CDR1 is SGHTS and CDR2 is YDEGEE in the germline V gene. The CDR3 sequence: CASSLARLEAFF. The CDR3 nucleotides read TGTGCCAGCAGCTTGGCCAGGCTTGAAGCTTTCTTT.